These 26 T cell receptor beta chains share one sample of origin, sequenced in a study of tumor-infiltrating lymphocytes in primary liver carcinoma (dated by TCRdb to about 2017). Blood RNA was extracted from unsorted whole blood using TRIzol reagent, and germline DNA was obtained with the DNeasy Blood & Tissue kit. TCRdb lists the instrument as Illumina HiSeq 2500. Starting from around 500 ng total RNA, TCRbeta-specific cDNA was produced by reverse transcription with a constant-region primer and ProtoScript II reverse transcriptase. Three nested multiplex PCR rounds, following a slightly modified ARM-PCR procedure, were used to build the TCRbeta libraries. Multiplex TRBV1-TRBV30 forward primers and a Cbeta reverse primer were used in the first two PCR rounds, each of which was run for roughly 9 cycles. TCRdb ran its own pipeline on the public reads, namely fastp trimming at Q25 and MiXCR clone calling, and kept in-frame beta chains. Merged by CDR3 protein, the rows form single entries marked with the most common genes and DNA. For this sample there are about 300,000 distinct CDR3 sequences; approximately 65% appear just once. The top ten constitute approximately 9% of the sample.

Material: peripheral blood. Receptors were obtained from a man aged 40-55 years with primary liver carcinoma and hepatitis B virus infection.

On this clonotype: A clone one base away is much larger, so this may be a read error. V is TRBV6-6 and J is TRBJ2-5, with 7 bases fitting TRBD2. Germline V lookup: CDR1 MNHNY, CDR2 SVGAGI (reference sequence). This CDR3 has 14 amino acids. Written as DNA, the CDR3 is TGTACCAGCACCGTCAGGGAGGGACAAGAGACCCAGTACTTC. Its translation is CTSTVREGQETQYF.

In its sample, this clonotype was seen once. This sequence joins TRBV6-1 and TRBJ2-3; 12 positions match TRBD2. Germline V gives CDR1 MNHNS, CDR2 SASEGT. V lost 1 base and J lost 2; bases outside the gene matches: 1. The CDR3 contains 16 residues. CDR3 loop: CASSEGTSGNTDTQYF. CDR3 nucleotide sequence: TGTGCCAGCAGTGAAGGGACTAGCGGGAACACAGATACGCAGTATTTT.

Points on this clonotype: A junction end diverges from the germline sequence, so it may reflect a read error. The CDR3 protein is CTSSQRLARITDTQYF. CDR3 nucleotide sequence: TGCACCAGCAGCCAGCGGCTGGCCCGTATCACAGATACGCAGTATTTT. The rearrangement links TRBV4-3 to TRBJ2-3; tentatively, D is TRBD2 (5 bases). CDR1 LGHNA and CDR2 YSLEER come from the germline V gene. This CDR3 has 16 amino acids.

The count of this clonotype is one. In this CDR3 the conserved last residue, phenylalanine or tryptophan, is missing, so a read error is likely. The chain uses TRBV6-2 or TRBV6-3 and TRBJ2-7; 8 bases are shared with TRBD2. Unmatched junction bases numbered 15, after V lost 7 bases and J lost 7 bases. Germline CDR1 MNHEY, CDR2 SVGEGT. The CDR3 loop spans 15 amino acids. The DNA of the CDR3 is TGTGCCAGCACCAGTAGCGGGGAGTCGGGTGGGGAGCAGTACTTA. Protein sequence: CASTSSGESGGEQYL.

DNA of the CDR3: TGTGCCAGCAGCCAATGGACTAGCGGGACTTCAGATACGCAGTATTTT. This gives the protein CASSQWTSGTSDTQYF. The chain is built from TRBV14 and TRBJ2-3; 12 bases map to TRBD2. Germline lookup yields CDR1 SGHDN and CDR2 FVKESK. This CDR3 spans 16 amino acids. After removal of 2 bases from V and 4 bases from J, the junction contained 4 bases not matched to a gene.

About this clonotype itself: A much larger clone lies a single base off, so this may be a read error. V and J are TRBV29-1 and TRBJ2-1; TRBD2 aligns across 7 bases. Per germline, CDR1 SQVTM and CDR2 ANQGSEA. CDR3 size: 12 residues. The CDR3 bases are TGCAGTGGAACTAGCGACCTCAATGAGCGGTTCTTC. Protein sequence: CSGTSDLNERFF.

A note on this clonotype: This may come from a read error, since a much larger clone is one base off. The chain links TRBV29-1 to TRBJ1-1; D is unresolved. V shed 2 bases and J shed 4 bases, with 11 bases lying between them. The V gene's germline CDR1 is SQVTM and CDR2 ANQGSEA. The CDR3 loop spans 13 amino acids. The CDR3 sequence: CSVELSASTEAFF. The CDR3 DNA reads TGCAGCGTTGAATTATCGGCGAGCACTGAAGCTTTCTTT.

This clonotype showed up just once. Relative to the germline gene, one junction end is altered; a read error may explain this. The chain recombines TRBV6-5 with TRBJ2-7; D is possibly TRBD1 or TRBD2 (5 bases each). This CDR3 region has 11 residues. Germline CDR1 is MNHEY and CDR2 is SVGAGI. The CDR3: CVSSRTGTEYF. The CDR3 DNA sequence: TGTGTCAGCAGCCGGACGGGGACGGAGTACTTC.

This clonotype has a count of ten or more. The chain has TRBV11-3 and TRBJ2-1; 9 bases agree with TRBD2. Germline assignment: CDR1 SGHNT and CDR2 YENEEA. CDR3 length equals 15 residues. After removal of 1 base from V and 7 bases from J, the junction contained 5 bases not matched to a gene. The CDR3 DNA reads TGTGCCAGCAGCTTAGGGGGCGGGAGGGCTAATGAGCAGTTCTTC. Its protein is CASSLGGGRANEQFF.

About this clonotype: A much larger clone differs by one base, so this may be a read error. The chain uses TRBV5-4 and TRBJ2-5, with D possibly matching TRBD1 (6 bases). Germline V CDR1 and CDR2: SGHNT, YYREEE (reference sequence). The CDR3 has 14 amino acids. CDR3 residues: CASSFRDNQVTQYF. CDR3 nucleotides: TGTGCCAGCAGCTTCCGGGACAACCAAGTGACCCAGTACTTC.

With respect to this clonotype: A much larger clone lies a single base off, so this may be a read error. The V call is TRBV6-5, the J call TRBJ1-2, with 8 bases aligning to TRBD1. The CDR3 extends over 12 amino acids. J lost 10 bases, V lost 5 bases, and 6 bases had no gene match. The germline V gene has CDR1 MNHEY and CDR2 SVGAGI. The CDR3 sequence: CASSPLTGDYTF. In nucleotides, the CDR3 is TGTGCCAGCAGTCCCCTGACAGGGGACTACACCTTC.

A remark on this clonotype: This is likely a read error, given that the CDR3 carries no conserved phenylalanine or tryptophan at its end. The CDR3 coding sequence is TGTACCAGCAGCTTGTCGGTTCAAGAGACCCAGTACTAC. This codes for CTSSLSVQETQYY. The chain couples TRBV11-3 to TRBJ2-5, with unresolved D. There are 13 residues in the CDR3. From germline, CDR1 is SGHNT and CDR2 YENEEA.

The rearrangement links TRBV28 to TRBJ2-3, with D possibly matching TRBD1 (5 bases). This CDR3 has 13 residues. In germline, CDR1 is MDHEN, CDR2 SYDVKM. V was cut by 5 bases and J by 3 bases, with 9 bases left in between. DNA of the CDR3: TGTGCCAGCAGTCTGACAGATACAGATACGCAGTATTTT. Its translation is CASSLTDTDTQYF.

This chain uses TRBV6-6 with TRBJ2-6; no definite D call. Germline CDR1 MNHNY, CDR2 SVGAGI (reference sequence). This CDR3 has 15 residues. V lost 6 bases, J lost 2 bases, and 11 bases lay in between. This chain's CDR3 is CASSDKSAGANVLTF. The CDR3 region has the DNA TGTGCCAGCAGCGATAAGTCGGCTGGGGCCAACGTCCTGACTTTC.

Regarding this clonotype: The junction departs from the called germline gene at one end, perhaps through a read error. This chain joins TRBV11-2 and TRBJ1-6; D is uncertain. Germline CDR1 is SGHAT and CDR2 is FQNNGV. The CDR3 spans 14 residues. In DNA, the CDR3 is TGTGCCGGCAGCCCCGGAGAGGGATTTGGACCCCTCCACTTT. This codes for CAGSPGEGFGPLHF.

For this clonotype: At one end, the junction sequence differs from germline, possibly due to a read error. The CDR3 region has the DNA TGCGCCAGCAGCTTAGACACAGATAGGCAGTATTTT. Protein product: CASSLDTDRQYF. V and J are TRBV5-1 and TRBJ2-3; D is unresolved. From germline, CDR1 is SGHRS and CDR2 YFSETQ. The CDR3 covers 12 residues.

A remark on this clonotype: One end of the junction varies from germline; a read error may be responsible. The chain uses TRBV6-5 and TRBJ2-1; TRBD2 matches 10 bases. The CDR3 runs 14 residues. From germline, CDR1 is MNHEY and CDR2 SVGAGI. This CDR3 is CASRTGTSVYELFF. CDR3 coding DNA: TGTGCCAGCAGAACCGGGACTAGCGTCTATGAGCTGTTCTTC.

About this clonotype itself: A clone one base away is much larger, so this may be a read error. The chain is built from TRBV12-3 or TRBV12-4 and TRBJ2-7; TRBD2 might be the D (5 bases). V was shortened by 6 bases and J by 6 bases, with 15 bases between the two germline ends. The CDR3 totals 13 residues. The CDR3 DNA is TGTGCCAGCAGGATCGGGCCGGGAACCGAGCAGTACTTC. Encoded protein: CASRIGPGTEQYF.

A remark on this clonotype: The junction departs from the called germline gene at one end, perhaps through a read error. V gene TRBV29-1 combines with J gene TRBJ1-4; 7 positions agree with TRBD1. Per germline, CDR1 SQVTM and CDR2 ANQGSEA. This CDR3 contains 13 residues. This CDR3 is CRASVQGGEKPFF. For the CDR3, the DNA is TGCAGGGCCAGCGTTCAGGGGGGAGAAAAACCGTTTTTT.

The chain carries TRBV30 and TRBJ1-1; possible D gene TRBD1, 5 bases. V lost 4 bases to trimming and J lost 7 bases, with 10 bases between them. The germline CDR1 and CDR2 sequences are GTSNPN and SVGIG (reference sequence). This CDR3 has 11 residues. This CDR3 reads CAWTQGYEAFF. Here the CDR3 DNA reads TGTGCCTGGACCCAGGGTTATGAAGCTTTCTTT. The full variable domain, in which reference TRBV30 and TRBJ1-1 provide the parts outside the CDR3, is SQTIHQWPATLVQPVGSPLSLECTVEGTSNPNLYWYRQAAGRGLQLLFYSVGIGQISSEVPQNLSASRPQDRQFILSSKKLLLSDSGFYLCAWTQGYEAFFGQGTRLTVV.

On this clonotype: A much larger clone lies a single base off, so this may be a read error. The rearrangement joins TRBV5-4 to TRBJ2-2; 9 bases agree with TRBD1. Germline CDR1 is SGHNT and CDR2 is YYREEE (reference sequence). This CDR3 comprises 15 residues. Here the CDR3 DNA reads TGTACCAGCAGCATTGGACAGGGGCGTACCGGGGAGCTGTTTTTT. Amino acids: CTSSIGQGRTGELFF. Full variable domain (missing parts from reference TRBV5-4 and TRBJ2-2): ETGVTQSPTHLIKTRGQQVTLRCSSQSGHNTVSWYQQALGQGPQFIFQYYREEENGRGNFPPRFSGLQFPNYSSELNVNALELDDSALYLCTSSIGQGRTGELFFGEGSRLTVL.

This clonotype was detected only a few times. The chain links TRBV5-4 to TRBJ2-1, with D unclear. Germline V lookup: CDR1 SGHNT, CDR2 YYREEE (reference sequence). CDR3 size: 14 residues. V was cut by 0 bases and J by 8 bases, with 12 bases left in between. For the CDR3, the DNA is TGTGCCAGCAGCTTGGCCCGGAGCGACGATGAGCAGTTCTTC. Residues: CASSLARSDDEQFF.

The chain couples TRBV10-3 to TRBJ2-6; maybe TRBD2 (6 bases). Germline values: CDR1 ENHRY, CDR2 SYGVKD. The V end lost 6 bases, the J end lost 0 bases, and 9 bases lay between the germline ends. The CDR3 contains 15 residues. This CDR3 reads CAIRYSGSGANVLTF. Here the CDR3 DNA reads TGTGCCATCAGGTATAGCGGCTCTGGGGCCAACGTCCTGACTTTC.

With regard to this clonotype: One junction end does not reproduce the germline sequence, and a read error may be involved. The genes are TRBV11-2 and TRBJ2-7, with 7 bases lining up with TRBD2. Germline V gene sequence: CDR1 SGHAT, CDR2 FQNNGV. CDR3 length equals 16 residues. CDR3 in amino acids: CASSLEKRDPFHEQYF. The CDR3 nucleotides are TGTGCCAGCAGCTTAGAAAAGCGGGATCCTTTCCACGAGCAATACTTC.

The sample holds a few counts of this clonotype. The V and J genes are TRBV5-1 and TRBJ2-1, with D unresolved. The V end lost 2 bases, the J end lost 7 bases, and 10 bases lay between the germline ends. CDR3 length equals 13 residues. Germline V lookup: CDR1 SGHRS, CDR2 YFSETQ. The CDR3 bases are TGCGCCAGCAGCTTCTACAGACAAAATGAGCAGTTCTTC. It codes for CASSFYRQNEQFF.

The gene calls are TRBV10-2 and TRBJ1-5; D is undetermined. Trimming removed 0 bases from V and 5 bases from J, with 11 bases in between. Per the germline V gene, CDR1 is WSHSY and CDR2 is SAAADI. The CDR3 is 15 residues long. CDR3 sequence reads: CASSESSGNDQPQHF. CDR3 bases: TGCGCCAGCAGTGAGTCTTCGGGAAACGATCAGCCCCAGCATTTT.